The sequence of this T cell receptor beta chain was determined in a study of blood T cell repertoires in COVID-19. Across the study: Both acute and convalescent COVID-19 samples were obtained from the United States, Italy and Spain. PBMCs, B-cell-depleted T cells, or T cells provided the cDNA or gDNA that made up the material.

In the original workflow: Amplification from reference gene primers served as the basis for estimated nucleated cell counts. The protocol was immunoSEQ multiplex PCR, while the TCRdb copy is restricted to in-frame clones and leaves out a portion. The D gene and trimming were derived from the DNA, and the V and J assignments and clone size from that table. The profile shows around 200,000 clones, about 85% of them singletons. Material for sequencing was peripheral blood. The receptor was isolated from a woman of 80 years or more with acute or convalescent COVID-19.

The CDR3 sequence is CASSYYHPGATYEQYF. The CDR3 DNA is TGTGCCAGCAGTTATTATCACCCGGGAGCCACCTACGAGCAGTACTTC. This sequence joins TRBV6-8 and TRBJ2-7; TRBD2 is a possible D gene (6 bases). Germline values: CDR1 MNHGY, CDR2 SAAAGT. Trimming stripped 3 bases from V and 2 bases from J, with 17 bases between. The CDR3 covers 16 residues.